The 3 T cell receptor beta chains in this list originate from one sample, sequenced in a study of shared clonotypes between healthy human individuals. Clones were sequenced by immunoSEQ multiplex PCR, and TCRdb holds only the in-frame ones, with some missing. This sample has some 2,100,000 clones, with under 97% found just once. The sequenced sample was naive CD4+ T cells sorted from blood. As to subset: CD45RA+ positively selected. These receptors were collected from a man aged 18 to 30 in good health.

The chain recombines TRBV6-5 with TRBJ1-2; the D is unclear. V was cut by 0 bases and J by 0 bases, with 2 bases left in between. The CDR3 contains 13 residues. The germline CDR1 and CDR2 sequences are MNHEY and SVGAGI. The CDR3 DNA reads TGTGCCAGCAGTTACTCCTCTAACTATGGCTACACCTTC. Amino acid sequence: CASSYSSNYGYTF.

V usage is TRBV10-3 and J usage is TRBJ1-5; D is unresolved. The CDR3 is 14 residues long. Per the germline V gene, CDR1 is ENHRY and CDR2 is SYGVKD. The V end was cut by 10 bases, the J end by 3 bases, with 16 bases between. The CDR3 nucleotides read TGTGCCACCCGGACCGCGTCTGTCAATCAGCCCCAGCATTTT. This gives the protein CATRTASVNQPQHF.

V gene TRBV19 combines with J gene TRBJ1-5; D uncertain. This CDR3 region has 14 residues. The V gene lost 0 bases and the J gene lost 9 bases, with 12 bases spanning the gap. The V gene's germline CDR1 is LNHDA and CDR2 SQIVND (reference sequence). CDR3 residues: CASSIDVGYRPQHF. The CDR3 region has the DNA TGTGCCAGTAGTATAGATGTTGGGTATCGGCCCCAGCATTTT.